The entry below describes one T cell receptor (beta chain). Its antigen is as yet unknown. CDR1 is SNHLY, CDR2 FYNNEI, per germline. The CDR3 spans 14 residues. Trimming removed 9 bases from V and 1 base from J; junction bases left unmatched: 6. The assay was immunoSEQ multiplex PCR, and TCRdb's table has in-frame clones only and misses some. The data show over 2,000,000 clones, with roughly 93% seen just once and roughly 1.7% held by the top ten. This entry comes from a study of shared clonotypes between healthy human individuals. Positive CCR7 selection of CD45RO-negative cells yielded the naive CD8 cells, and terminally differentiated effector memory CD45RA+ cells were excluded. Whole-study findings and limits: Despite large depth, sorted-subset datasets appeared incompletely sequenced.

The clonotype originates from a man in his late teens or twenties in good health. Some clones in this sample may be carry-over from other donors' samples. This chain links TRBV2 with TRBJ2-5, with 9 bases matching TRBD2. Sequencing used naive CD8+ T cells from PBMCs. For the CDR3, the DNA is TGTGCCAGAACGACTAGCGGAGCCCAAGAGACCCAGTACTTC. It translates to CARTTSGAQETQYF.